This T cell receptor beta chain derives from a study of long-term antiretroviral therapy in people with HIV. Findings and limits, study-wide: Controls exceeded HIV repertoires in CDR3 length range.

They ran version v3.0 of the immunoSEQ assay at survey level. The table came from immunoSEQ multiplex PCR; TCRdb's copy has only in-frame clones and leaves some out. The profile shows 20,000 to 25,000 clones, about four fifths of them singletons. This CDR3 region has 14 residues. Trimming removed 5 bases from V and 4 bases from J; junction bases left unmatched: 7. CDR1 is SGHTA, CDR2 FQGNSA, per germline. For this clone: Its antigen is undetermined.

The receptor comes from a man aged 35 to 55 with HIV. The source material was unsorted PBMCs, sampled less than 2.5 years after starting antiretroviral therapy. The chain has TRBV7-2 and TRBJ2-7, with TRBD2 identical over 8 bases. In DNA form, the CDR3 reads TGTGCCAGCAGCCCCCCGGGACTAGGTTACGAGCAGTACTTC. It specifies CASSPPGLGYEQYF.